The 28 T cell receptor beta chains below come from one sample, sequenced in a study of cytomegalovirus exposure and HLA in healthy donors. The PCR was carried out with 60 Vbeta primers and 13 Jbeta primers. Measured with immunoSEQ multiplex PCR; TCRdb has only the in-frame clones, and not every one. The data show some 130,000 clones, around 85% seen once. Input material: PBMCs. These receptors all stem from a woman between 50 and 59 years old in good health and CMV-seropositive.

CDR3 sequence reads: CASTAQGRNTEAFF. The CDR3 DNA sequence: TGTGCCAGCACCGCGCAGGGGAGGAACACTGAAGCTTTCTTT. The chain employs TRBV6-5 and TRBJ1-1; D might be TRBD1 (6 bases). Germline V gene lookup returns CDR1 MNHEY and CDR2 SVGAGI. This CDR3 spans 14 amino acids. V was clipped by 7 bases and J by 1 base, with 13 bases between them.

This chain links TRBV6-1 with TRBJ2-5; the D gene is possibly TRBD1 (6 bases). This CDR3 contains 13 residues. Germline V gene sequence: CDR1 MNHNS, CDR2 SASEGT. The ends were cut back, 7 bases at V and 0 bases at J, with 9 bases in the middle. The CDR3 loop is CASKGHYQETQYF. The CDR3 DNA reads TGTGCCAGCAAGGGACACTACCAAGAGACCCAGTACTTC.

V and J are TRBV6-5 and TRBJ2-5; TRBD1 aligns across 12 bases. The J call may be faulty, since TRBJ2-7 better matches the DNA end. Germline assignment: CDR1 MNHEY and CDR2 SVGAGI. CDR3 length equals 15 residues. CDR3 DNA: TGTGCCAGCAGTCCCAGTGGGGACAGGGGGCACGAGCAGTACTTC. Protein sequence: CASSPSGDRGHEQYF.

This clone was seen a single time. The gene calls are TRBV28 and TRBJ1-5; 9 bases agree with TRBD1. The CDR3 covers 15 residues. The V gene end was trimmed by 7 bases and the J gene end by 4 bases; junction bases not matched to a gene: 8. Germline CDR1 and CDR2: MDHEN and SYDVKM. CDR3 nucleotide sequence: TGTGCCAGCATTAAGGACAGGGGCTATAATCAGCCCCAGCATTTT. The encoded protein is CASIKDRGYNQPQHF.

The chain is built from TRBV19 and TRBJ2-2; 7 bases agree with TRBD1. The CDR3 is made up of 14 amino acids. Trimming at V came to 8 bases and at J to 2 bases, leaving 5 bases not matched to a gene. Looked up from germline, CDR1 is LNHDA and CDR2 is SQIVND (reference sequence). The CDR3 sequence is CASERQGNTGELFF. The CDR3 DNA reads TGTGCCAGTGAGCGACAGGGCAACACCGGGGAGCTGTTTTTT.

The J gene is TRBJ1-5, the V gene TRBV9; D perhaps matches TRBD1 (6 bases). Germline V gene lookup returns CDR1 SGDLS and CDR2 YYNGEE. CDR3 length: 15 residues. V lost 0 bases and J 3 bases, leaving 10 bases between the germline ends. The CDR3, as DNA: TGTGCCAGCAGCGTAGGAGGGGGGGACAATCAGCCCCAGCATTTT. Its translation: CASSVGGGDNQPQHF.

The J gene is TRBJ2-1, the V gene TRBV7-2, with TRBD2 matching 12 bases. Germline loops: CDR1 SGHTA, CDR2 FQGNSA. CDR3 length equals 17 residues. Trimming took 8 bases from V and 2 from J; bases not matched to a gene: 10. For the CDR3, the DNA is TGTGCCAGCGGCAATCCTAGCGGGGGGGCCACCTACAATGAGCAGTTCTTC. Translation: CASGNPSGGATYNEQFF.

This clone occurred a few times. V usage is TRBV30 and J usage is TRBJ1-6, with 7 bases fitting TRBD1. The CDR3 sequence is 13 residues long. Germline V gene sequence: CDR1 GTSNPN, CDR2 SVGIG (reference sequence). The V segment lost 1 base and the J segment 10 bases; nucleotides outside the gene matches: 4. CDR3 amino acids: CAWSGQGGSPLHF. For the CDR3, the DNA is TGTGCCTGGAGTGGACAGGGAGGCTCACCCCTCCACTTT.

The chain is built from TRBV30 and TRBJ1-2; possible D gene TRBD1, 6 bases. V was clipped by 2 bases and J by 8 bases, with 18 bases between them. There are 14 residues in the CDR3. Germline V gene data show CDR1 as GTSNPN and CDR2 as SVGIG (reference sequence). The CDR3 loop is CAWSHGQPEFGYTF. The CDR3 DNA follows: TGTGCCTGGAGTCACGGACAGCCAGAATTCGGCTACACCTTC.

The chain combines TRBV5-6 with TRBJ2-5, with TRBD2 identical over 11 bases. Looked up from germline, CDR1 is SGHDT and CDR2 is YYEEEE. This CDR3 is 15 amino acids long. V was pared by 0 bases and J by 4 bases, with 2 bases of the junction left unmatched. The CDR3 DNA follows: TGTGCCAGCAGCTTGGAACTAGCGGGGGTAGAGACCCAGTACTTC. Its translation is CASSLELAGVETQYF.

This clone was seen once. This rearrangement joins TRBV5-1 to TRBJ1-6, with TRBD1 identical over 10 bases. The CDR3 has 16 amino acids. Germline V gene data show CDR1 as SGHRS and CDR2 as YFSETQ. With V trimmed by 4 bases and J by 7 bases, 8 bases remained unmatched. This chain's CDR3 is CASSPSGTGENSPLHF. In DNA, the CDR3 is TGCGCCAGCAGCCCCTCGGGGACAGGGGAGAATTCACCCCTCCACTTT.

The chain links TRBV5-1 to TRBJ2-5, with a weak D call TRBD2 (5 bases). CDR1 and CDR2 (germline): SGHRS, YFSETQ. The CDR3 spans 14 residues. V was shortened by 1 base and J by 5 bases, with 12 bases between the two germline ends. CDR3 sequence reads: CASSLSSVRETQYF. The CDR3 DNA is TGCGCCAGCAGCTTGAGTAGCGTTAGGGAGACCCAGTACTTC.

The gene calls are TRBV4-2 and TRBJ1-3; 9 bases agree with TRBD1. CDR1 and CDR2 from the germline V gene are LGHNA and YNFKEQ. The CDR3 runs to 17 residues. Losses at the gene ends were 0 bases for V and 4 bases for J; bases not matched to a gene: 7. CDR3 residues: CASSQDPQGAGGNTIYF. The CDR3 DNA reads TGTGCCAGCAGCCAAGACCCACAGGGGGCTGGGGGAAACACCATATATTTT.

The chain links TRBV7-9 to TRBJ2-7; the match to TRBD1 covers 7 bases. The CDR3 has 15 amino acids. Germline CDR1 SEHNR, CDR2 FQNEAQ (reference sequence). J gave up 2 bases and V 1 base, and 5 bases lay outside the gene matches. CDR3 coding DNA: TGTGCCAGCAGCTTAGGGCAGGGGGAGACCTACGAGCAGTACTTC. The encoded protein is CASSLGQGETYEQYF. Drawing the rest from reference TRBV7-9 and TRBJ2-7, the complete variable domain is DTGVSQNPRHKITKRGQNVTFRCDPISEHNRLYWYRQTLGQGPEFLTYFQNEAQLEKSRLLSDRFSAERPKGSFSTLEIQRTEQGDSAMYLCASSLGQGETYEQYFGPGTRLTVT.

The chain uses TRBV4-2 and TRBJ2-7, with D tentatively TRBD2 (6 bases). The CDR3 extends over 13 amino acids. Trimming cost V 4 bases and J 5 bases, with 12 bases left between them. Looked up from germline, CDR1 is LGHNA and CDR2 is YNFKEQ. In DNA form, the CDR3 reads TGTGCCAGCAGCCCCCGAGGCGGGGACGAGCAGTACTTC. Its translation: CASSPRGGDEQYF.

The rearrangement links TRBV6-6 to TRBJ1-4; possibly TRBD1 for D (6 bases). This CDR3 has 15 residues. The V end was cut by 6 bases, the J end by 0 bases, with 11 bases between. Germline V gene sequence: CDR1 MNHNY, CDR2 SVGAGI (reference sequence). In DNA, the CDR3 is TGTGCCAGCAGGGGGGGGGCCGCAACTAATGAAAAACTGTTTTTT. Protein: CASRGGAATNEKLFF.

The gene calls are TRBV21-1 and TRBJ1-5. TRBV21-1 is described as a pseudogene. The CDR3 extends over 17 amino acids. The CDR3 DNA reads TGTGCCAGCAGCAAAGTGACAATATCGGGGAACAATCAGCCCCAGCATTTT. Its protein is CASSKVTISGNNQPQHF.

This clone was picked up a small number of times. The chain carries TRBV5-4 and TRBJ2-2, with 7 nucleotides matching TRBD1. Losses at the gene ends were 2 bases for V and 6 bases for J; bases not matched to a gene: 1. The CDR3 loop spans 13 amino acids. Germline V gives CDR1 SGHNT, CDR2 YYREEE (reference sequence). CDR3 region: CASSFGQAGELFF. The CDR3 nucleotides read TGTGCCAGCAGCTTCGGACAGGCCGGGGAGCTGTTTTTT. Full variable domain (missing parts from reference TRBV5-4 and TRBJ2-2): ETGVTQSPTHLIKTRGQQVTLRCSSQSGHNTVSWYQQALGQGPQFIFQYYREEENGRGNFPPRFSGLQFPNYSSELNVNALELDDSALYLCASSFGQAGELFFGEGSRLTVL.

CDR3 nucleotide sequence: TGTGCCAGCAGTGAACAGGGATTAGATACGCAGTATTTT. It yields the protein CASSEQGLDTQYF. The chain employs TRBV2 and TRBJ2-3; the D gene is possibly TRBD1 (5 bases). This CDR3 comprises 13 residues. V was pared by 2 bases and J by 5 bases, with 8 bases between. Germline loops: CDR1 SNHLY, CDR2 FYNNEI.

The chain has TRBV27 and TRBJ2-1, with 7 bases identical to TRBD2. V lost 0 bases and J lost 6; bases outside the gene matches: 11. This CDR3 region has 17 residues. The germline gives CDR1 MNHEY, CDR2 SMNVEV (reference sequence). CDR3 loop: CASSLSYGGSVINEQFF. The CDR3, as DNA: TGTGCCAGCAGTTTATCGTACGGGGGGAGCGTTATCAATGAGCAGTTCTTC.

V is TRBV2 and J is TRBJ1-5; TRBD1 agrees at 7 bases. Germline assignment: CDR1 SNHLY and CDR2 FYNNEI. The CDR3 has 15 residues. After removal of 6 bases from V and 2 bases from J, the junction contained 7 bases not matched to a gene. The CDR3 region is CASRATGVGNQPQHF. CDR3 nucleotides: TGTGCCAGCAGAGCCACAGGGGTGGGCAATCAGCCCCAGCATTTT.

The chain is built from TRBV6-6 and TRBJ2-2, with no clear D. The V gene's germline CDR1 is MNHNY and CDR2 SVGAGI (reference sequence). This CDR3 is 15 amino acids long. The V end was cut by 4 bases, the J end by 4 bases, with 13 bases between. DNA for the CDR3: TGTGCCAGCAGTTCCCGGAGTCGTGGCACCGGGGAGCTGTTTTTT. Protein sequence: CASSSRSRGTGELFF.

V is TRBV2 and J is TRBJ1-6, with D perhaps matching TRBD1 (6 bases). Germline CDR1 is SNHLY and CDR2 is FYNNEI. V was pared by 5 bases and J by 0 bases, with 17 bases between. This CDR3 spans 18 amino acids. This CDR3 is CASSQIPTGSSYNSPLHF. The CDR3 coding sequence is TGTGCCAGCAGTCAGATTCCCACAGGGTCCTCCTATAATTCACCCCTCCACTTT.

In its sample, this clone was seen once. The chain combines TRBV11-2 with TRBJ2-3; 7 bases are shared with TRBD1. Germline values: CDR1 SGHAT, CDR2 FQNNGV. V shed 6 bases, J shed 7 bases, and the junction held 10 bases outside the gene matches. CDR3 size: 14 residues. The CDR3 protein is CASRGPRQGHTQYF. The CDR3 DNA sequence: TGTGCCAGCAGGGGCCCGAGACAGGGACATACGCAGTATTTT.

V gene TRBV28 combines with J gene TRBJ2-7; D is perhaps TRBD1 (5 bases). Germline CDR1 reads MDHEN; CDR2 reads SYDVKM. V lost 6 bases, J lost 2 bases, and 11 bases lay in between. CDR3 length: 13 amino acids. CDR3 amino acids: CASSLDSAYEQYF. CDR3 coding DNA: TGTGCCAGCAGCCTAGACAGTGCCTACGAGCAGTACTTC.

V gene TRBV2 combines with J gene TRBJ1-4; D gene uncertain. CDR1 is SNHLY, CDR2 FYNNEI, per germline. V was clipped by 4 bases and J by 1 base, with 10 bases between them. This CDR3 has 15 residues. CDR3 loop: CASSVREGTNEKLFF. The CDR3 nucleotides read TGTGCCAGCAGTGTTAGGGAGGGAACTAATGAAAAACTGTTTTTT.

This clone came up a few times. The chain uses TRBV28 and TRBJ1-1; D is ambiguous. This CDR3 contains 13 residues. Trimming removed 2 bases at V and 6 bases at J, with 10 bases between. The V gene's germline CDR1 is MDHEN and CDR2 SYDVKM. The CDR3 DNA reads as TGTGCCAGCAGTTTAAGTGGCCGCCCTGAAGCTTTCTTT. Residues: CASSLSGRPEAFF.

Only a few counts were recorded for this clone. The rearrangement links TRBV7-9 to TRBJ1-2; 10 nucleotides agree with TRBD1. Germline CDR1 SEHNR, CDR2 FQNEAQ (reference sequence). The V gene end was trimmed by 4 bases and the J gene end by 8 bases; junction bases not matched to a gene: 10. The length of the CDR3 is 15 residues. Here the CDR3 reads CASSSRNDRGLGYTF. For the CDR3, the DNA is TGTGCCAGCAGCTCCCGGAATGACAGGGGGCTCGGCTACACCTTC. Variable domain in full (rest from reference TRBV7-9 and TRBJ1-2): DTGVSQNPRHKITKRGQNVTFRCDPISEHNRLYWYRQTLGQGPEFLTYFQNEAQLEKSRLLSDRFSAERPKGSFSTLEIQRTEQGDSAMYLCASSSRNDRGLGYTFGSGTRLTVV.